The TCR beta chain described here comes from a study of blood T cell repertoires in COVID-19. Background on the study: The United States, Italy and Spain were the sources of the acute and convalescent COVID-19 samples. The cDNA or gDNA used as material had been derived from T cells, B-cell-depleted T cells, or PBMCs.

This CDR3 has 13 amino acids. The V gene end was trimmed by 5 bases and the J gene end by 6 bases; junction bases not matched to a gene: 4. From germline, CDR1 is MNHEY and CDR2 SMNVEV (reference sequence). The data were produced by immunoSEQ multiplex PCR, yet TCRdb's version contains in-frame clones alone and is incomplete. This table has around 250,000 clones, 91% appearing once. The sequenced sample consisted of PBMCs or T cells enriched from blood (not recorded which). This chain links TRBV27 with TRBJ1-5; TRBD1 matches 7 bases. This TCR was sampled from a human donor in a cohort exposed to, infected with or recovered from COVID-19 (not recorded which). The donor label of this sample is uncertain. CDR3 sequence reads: CASSRQGGQPQHF. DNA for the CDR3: TGTGCCAGCAGTCGACAGGGTGGTCAGCCCCAGCATTTT.